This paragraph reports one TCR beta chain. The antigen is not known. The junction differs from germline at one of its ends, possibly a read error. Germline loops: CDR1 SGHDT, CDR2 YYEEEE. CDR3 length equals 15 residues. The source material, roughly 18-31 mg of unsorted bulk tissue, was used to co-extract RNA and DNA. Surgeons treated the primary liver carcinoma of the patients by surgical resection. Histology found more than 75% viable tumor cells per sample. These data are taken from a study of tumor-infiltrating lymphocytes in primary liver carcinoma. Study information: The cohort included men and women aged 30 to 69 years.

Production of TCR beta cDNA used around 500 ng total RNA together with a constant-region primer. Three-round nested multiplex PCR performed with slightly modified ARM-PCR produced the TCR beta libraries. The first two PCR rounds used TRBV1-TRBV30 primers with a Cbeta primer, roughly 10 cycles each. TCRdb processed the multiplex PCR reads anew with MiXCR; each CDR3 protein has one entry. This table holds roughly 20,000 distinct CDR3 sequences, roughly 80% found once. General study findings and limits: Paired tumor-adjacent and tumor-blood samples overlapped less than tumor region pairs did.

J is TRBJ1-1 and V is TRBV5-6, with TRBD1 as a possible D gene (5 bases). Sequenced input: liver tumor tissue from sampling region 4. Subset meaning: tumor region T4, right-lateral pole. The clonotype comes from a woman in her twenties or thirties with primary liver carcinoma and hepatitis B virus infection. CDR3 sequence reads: CTSNLVGELSAEAFF. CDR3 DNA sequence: TGTACCAGCAACTTGGTGGGGGAGCTGAGCGCTGAAGCTTTCTTC.